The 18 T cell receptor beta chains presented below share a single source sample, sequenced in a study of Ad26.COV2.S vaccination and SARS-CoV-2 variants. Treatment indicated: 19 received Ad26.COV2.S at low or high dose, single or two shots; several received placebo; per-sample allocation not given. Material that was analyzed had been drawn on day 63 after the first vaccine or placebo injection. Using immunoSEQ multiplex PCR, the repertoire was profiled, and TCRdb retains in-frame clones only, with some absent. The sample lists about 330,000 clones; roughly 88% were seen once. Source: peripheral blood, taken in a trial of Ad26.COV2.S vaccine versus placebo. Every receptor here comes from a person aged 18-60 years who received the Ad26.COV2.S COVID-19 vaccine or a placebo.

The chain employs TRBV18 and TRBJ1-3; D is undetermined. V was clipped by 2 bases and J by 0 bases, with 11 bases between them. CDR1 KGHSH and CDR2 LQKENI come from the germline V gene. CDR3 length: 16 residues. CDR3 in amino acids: CASSPVPDVSGNTIYF. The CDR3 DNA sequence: TGTGCCAGCTCACCAGTACCGGATGTCTCTGGAAACACCATATATTTT. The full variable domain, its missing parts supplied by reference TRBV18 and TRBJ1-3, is NAGVMQNPRHLVRRRGQEARLRCSPMKGHSHVYWYRQLPEEGLKFMVYLQKENIIDESGMPKERFSAEFPKEGPSILRIQQVVRGDSAAYFCASSPVPDVSGNTIYFGEGSWLTVV.

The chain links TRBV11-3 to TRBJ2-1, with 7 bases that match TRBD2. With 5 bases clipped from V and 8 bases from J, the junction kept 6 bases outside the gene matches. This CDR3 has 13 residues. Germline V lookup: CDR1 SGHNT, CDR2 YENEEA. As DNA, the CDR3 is TGTGCCAGCAGCCGCCCGACTAGCTATGAGCAGTTCTTC. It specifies CASSRPTSYEQFF.

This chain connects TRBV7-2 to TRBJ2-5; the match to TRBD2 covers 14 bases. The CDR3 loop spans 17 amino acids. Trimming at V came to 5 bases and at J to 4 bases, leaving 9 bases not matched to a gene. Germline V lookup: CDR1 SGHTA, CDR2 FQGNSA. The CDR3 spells CASSRGLAGVRGETQYF. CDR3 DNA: TGTGCCAGCAGCCGGGGACTAGCGGGGGTCCGGGGAGAGACCCAGTACTTC.

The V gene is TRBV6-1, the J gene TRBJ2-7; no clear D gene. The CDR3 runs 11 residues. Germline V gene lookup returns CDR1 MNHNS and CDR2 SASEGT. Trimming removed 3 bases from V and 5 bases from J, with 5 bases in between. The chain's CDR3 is CASSEGHEQYF. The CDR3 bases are TGTGCCAGCAGTGAGGGTCACGAGCAGTACTTC.

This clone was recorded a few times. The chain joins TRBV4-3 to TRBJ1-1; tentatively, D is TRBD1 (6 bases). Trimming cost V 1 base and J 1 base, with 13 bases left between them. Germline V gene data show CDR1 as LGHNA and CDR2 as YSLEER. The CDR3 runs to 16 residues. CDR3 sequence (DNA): TGCGCCAGCAGCCAAGGCAGGGGATGGGAGAACACTGAAGCTTTCTTT. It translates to CASSQGRGWENTEAFF.

The CDR3 sequence is CASVEFQETQYF. The CDR3 DNA reads TGTGCCAGCGTTGAGTTCCAAGAGACCCAGTACTTC. The J gene is TRBJ2-5, the V gene TRBV2; unclear D gene. Looked up from germline, CDR1 is SNHLY and CDR2 is FYNNEI. The V and J ends lost 8 bases and 1 base respectively, with 8 bases between them. The CDR3 length is 12 residues. The full variable domain, completed using reference TRBV2 and TRBJ2-5, is EPEVTQTPSHQVTQMGQEVILRCVPISNHLYFYWYRQILGQKVEFLVSFYNNEISEKSEIFDDQFSVERPDGSNFTLKIRSTKLEDSAMYFCASVEFQETQYFGPGTRLLVL.

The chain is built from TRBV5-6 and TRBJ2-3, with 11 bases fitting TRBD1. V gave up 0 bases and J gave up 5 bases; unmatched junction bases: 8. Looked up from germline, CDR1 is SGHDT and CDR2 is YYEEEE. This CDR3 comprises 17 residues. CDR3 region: CASSLELWDRGRDTQYF. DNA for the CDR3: TGTGCCAGCAGCTTGGAATTATGGGACAGGGGGAGAGATACGCAGTATTTT.

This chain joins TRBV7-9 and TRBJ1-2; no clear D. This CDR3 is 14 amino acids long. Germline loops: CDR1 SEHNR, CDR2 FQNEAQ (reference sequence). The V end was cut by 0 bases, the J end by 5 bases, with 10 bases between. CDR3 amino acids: CASSLATDVYGYTF. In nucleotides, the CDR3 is TGTGCCAGCAGCTTAGCGACGGACGTGTATGGCTACACCTTC.

Here the CDR3 DNA reads TGTGCCAGCAGCTCCAAGCGGGCCTACACAGATACGCAGTATTTT. Translation: CASSSKRAYTDTQYF. The chain is built from TRBV7-2 and TRBJ2-3; D may be TRBD2 (6 bases). Trimming pared 4 bases from V and 2 bases from J, leaving 13 bases between. The CDR3 is 15 residues long. CDR1 is SGHTA and CDR2 is FQGNSA in the germline V gene.

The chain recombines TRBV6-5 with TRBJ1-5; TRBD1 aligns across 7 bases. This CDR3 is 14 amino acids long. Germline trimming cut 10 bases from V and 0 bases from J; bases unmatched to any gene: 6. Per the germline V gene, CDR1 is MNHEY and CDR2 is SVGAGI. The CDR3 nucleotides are TGTGCCACCCAGTCAGGGGGTAGCAATCAGCCCCAGCATTTT. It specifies CATQSGGSNQPQHF.

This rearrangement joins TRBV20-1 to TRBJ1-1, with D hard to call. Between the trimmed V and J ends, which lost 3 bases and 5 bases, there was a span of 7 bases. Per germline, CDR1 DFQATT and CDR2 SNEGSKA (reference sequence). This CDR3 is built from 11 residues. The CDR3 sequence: CSARKSTEAFF. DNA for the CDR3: TGCAGTGCTAGGAAGTCGACTGAAGCTTTCTTT.

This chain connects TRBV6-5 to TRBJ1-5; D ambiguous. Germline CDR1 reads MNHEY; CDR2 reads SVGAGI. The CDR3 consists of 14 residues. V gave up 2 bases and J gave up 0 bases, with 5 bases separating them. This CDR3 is CASSYSNSNQPQHF. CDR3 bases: TGTGCCAGCAGTTACAGTAATAGCAATCAGCCCCAGCATTTT.

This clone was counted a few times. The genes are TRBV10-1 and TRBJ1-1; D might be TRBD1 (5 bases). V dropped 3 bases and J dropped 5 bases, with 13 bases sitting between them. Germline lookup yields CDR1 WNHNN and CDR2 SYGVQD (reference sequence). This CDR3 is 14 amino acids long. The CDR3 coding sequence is TGCGCCAGCAGTGATGGGGGTGGTAGGACTGAAGCTTTCTTT. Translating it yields CASSDGGGRTEAFF.

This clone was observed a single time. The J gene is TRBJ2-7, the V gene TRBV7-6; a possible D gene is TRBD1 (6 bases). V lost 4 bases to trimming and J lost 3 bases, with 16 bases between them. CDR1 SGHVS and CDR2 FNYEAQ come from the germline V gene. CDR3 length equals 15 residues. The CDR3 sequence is CASSSPLTGYYEQYF. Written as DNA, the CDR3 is TGTGCCAGCAGCTCGCCCTTGACAGGTTACTACGAGCAGTACTTC.

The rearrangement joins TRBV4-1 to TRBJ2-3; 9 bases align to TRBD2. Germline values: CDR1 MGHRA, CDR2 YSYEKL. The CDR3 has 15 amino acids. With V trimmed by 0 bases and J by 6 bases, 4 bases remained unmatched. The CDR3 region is CASSQDLAGMDTQYF. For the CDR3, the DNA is TGCGCCAGCAGCCAAGATCTAGCGGGAATGGATACGCAGTATTTT.

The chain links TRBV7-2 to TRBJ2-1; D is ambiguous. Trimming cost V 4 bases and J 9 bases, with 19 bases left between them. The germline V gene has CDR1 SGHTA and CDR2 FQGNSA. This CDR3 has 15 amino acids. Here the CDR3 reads CASSSHPFNVGEQFF. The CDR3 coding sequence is TGTGCCAGCAGCTCGCATCCCTTTAACGTGGGTGAGCAGTTCTTC.

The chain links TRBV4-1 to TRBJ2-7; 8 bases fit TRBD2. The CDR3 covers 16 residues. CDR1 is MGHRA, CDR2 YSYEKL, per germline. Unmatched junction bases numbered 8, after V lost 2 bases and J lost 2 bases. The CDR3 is CASSQPFSGSPYEQYF. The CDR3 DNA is TGCGCCAGCAGCCAACCCTTCAGCGGGAGCCCCTACGAGCAGTACTTC.

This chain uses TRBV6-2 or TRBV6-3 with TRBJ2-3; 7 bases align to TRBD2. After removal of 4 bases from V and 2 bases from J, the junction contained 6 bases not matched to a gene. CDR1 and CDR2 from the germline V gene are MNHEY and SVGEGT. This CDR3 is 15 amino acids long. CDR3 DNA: TGTGCCAGCAGTTCTCCGGGACTAAACACAGATACGCAGTATTTT. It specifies CASSSPGLNTDTQYF.